One sample yielded the 17 T cell receptor beta chains listed below, sequenced in a study of sequential checkpoint blockade in melanoma. Sequencing used immunoSEQ multiplex PCR; TCRdb keeps in-frame clones, though not all of them. The table shows about 4,400 clones, with about 25% occurring only once. Regarding treatment: randomized to nivolumab then ipilimumab (arm A) or the reverse (arm B). The sequences come from tumor tissue (inferred from file names), collected from a patient given nivolumab and ipilimumab in sequence. All receptors derive from a human donor with melanoma.

This clone was detected ten times or more. The rearrangement uses TRBV11-3 and TRBJ2-2, with TRBD2 matching over 11 bases. CDR3 length equals 17 residues. V was clipped by 5 bases and J by 4 bases; unmatched bases: 9. Germline CDR1 reads SGHNT; CDR2 reads YENEEA. CDR3: CASSPRPGTSGTGELFF. The CDR3 DNA reads as TGTGCCAGCAGCCCCCGGCCCGGGACTAGCGGCACCGGGGAGCTGTTTTTT.

There are a few counts of this clone. The rearrangement links TRBV6-8 to TRBJ2-1; D is undetermined. Germline V lookup: CDR1 MNHGY, CDR2 SAAAGT. This CDR3 region has 13 residues. Deletions cut 5 bases from V and 3 bases from J, with 8 bases between. The CDR3 nucleotides are TGTGCCAGCAGTGAGGACCACTACAATGAGCAGTTCTTC. Protein product: CASSEDHYNEQFF.

The chain links TRBV28 to TRBJ1-5, with 7 bases lining up with TRBD1. The CDR3 loop spans 16 amino acids. V lost 5 bases to trimming and J lost 6 bases; unmatched junction nucleotides: 13. Germline CDR1 MDHEN, CDR2 SYDVKM. The CDR3 reads CASSPGQALWGQPQHF. CDR3 DNA sequence: TGTGCCAGCAGTCCTGGACAGGCGCTATGGGGTCAGCCCCAGCATTTT.

The sample holds a few counts of this clone. V is TRBV30 and J is TRBJ1-2; possible D gene TRBD1, 6 bases. Germline loops: CDR1 GTSNPN, CDR2 SVGIG (reference sequence). This CDR3 is 16 amino acids long. V was cut by 0 bases and J by 12 bases, with 26 bases left in between. The CDR3 DNA reads as TGTGCCTGGAGTGTACAGGGTGGGGGACTCCACTTAGGCCACACCTTC. This codes for CAWSVQGGGLHLGHTF.

This clone is classed as medium-sized. The genes are TRBV19 and TRBJ2-5; D is uncertain. Germline CDR1 is LNHDA and CDR2 is SQIVND (reference sequence). V was cut by 3 bases and J by 2 bases, with 7 bases left in between. This CDR3 is 13 amino acids long. In nucleotides, the CDR3 is TGTGCCAGTAGTATGGTCCTTCAAGAGACCCAGTACTTC. Its protein product is CASSMVLQETQYF.

Only a few counts were recorded for this clone. The rearrangement uses TRBV6-8 and TRBJ1-2; TRBD1 matches at 10 bases. Germline V lookup: CDR1 MNHGY, CDR2 SAAAGT. The CDR3 runs 14 residues. The V gene end was trimmed by 6 bases and the J gene end by 7 bases; junction bases not matched to a gene: 8. The CDR3 sequence: CASSWTGGIIGYTF. The CDR3 bases are TGTGCCAGCAGCTGGACAGGGGGAATCATTGGCTACACCTTC.

The chain is built from TRBV18 and TRBJ1-5; no clear D gene. Per the germline V gene, CDR1 is KGHSH and CDR2 is LQKENI. The V and J ends lost 1 base and 4 bases respectively, with 14 bases between them. The CDR3 is 16 amino acids. This chain's CDR3 is CASSPQSTPTNQPQHF. The CDR3 coding sequence is TGTGCCAGCTCACCACAGTCAACACCGACGAATCAGCCCCAGCATTTT.

The chain links TRBV6-8 to TRBJ2-7, with unresolved D. In germline, CDR1 is MNHGY, CDR2 SAAAGT. V dropped 1 base and J dropped 2 bases, with 9 bases sitting between them. The CDR3 is 14 residues long. In nucleotides, the CDR3 is TGTGCCAGCAGTTACTTGGGGATGACCTACGAGCAGTACTTC. It encodes CASSYLGMTYEQYF.

CDR3 region: CASSIGTNEQFF. The CDR3, as DNA: TGTGCCAGTAGTATTGGGACAAATGAGCAGTTCTTC. The chain has TRBV19 and TRBJ2-1; D perhaps matches TRBD1 (6 bases). The germline gives CDR1 LNHDA, CDR2 SQIVND (reference sequence). CDR3 length equals 12 residues. The V gene lost 3 bases and the J gene lost 7 bases, with 7 bases spanning the gap.

Within the sample, this clone is medium-sized. V and J are TRBV6-8 and TRBJ1-2; maybe TRBD1 (5 bases). V was pared by 5 bases and J by 7 bases, with 14 bases between. Germline V CDR1 and CDR2: MNHGY, SAAAGT. This CDR3 has 13 residues. CDR3 bases: TGTGCCAGCAGTAAGCAGGGTCACGGTGGCTACACCTTC. Its protein product is CASSKQGHGGYTF.

Ten or more counts support this clone. The chain couples TRBV11-3 to TRBJ2-2; TRBD2 aligns across 12 bases. The CDR3 length is 16 residues. The V gene end was trimmed by 5 bases and the J gene end by 7 bases; junction bases not matched to a gene: 8. Per germline, CDR1 SGHNT and CDR2 YENEEA. For the CDR3, the DNA is TGTGCCAGCAGCCCGACTAGCGGGAGAAGTGGCGGGGAGCTGTTTTTT. Translating it yields CASSPTSGRSGGELFF.

This chain uses TRBV6-8 with TRBJ2-1; D not certain. Germline CDR1 is MNHGY and CDR2 is SAAAGT. V was clipped by 5 bases and J by 2 bases, with 10 bases between them. The CDR3 extends over 14 amino acids. The CDR3: CASSPLGAYNEQFF. The CDR3 DNA follows: TGTGCCAGCAGTCCCCTTGGTGCCTACAATGAGCAGTTCTTC.

This clone was detected many times. The J gene is TRBJ2-5, the V gene TRBV11-3; TRBD2 is a possible D gene (6 bases). CDR3 length: 15 residues. Deletions cut 6 bases from V and 0 bases from J, with 14 bases between. Per the germline V gene, CDR1 is SGHNT and CDR2 is YENEEA. CDR3 in DNA: TGTGCCAGCAGTGGGGACTTCCCGTACCAAGAGACCCAGTACTTC. This gives the protein CASSGDFPYQETQYF.

This chain uses TRBV6-8 with TRBJ1-6; no clear D. Trimming stripped 6 bases from V and 0 bases from J, with 9 bases between. CDR1 is MNHGY and CDR2 is SAAAGT in the germline V gene. CDR3 size: 15 residues. The CDR3 nucleotides read TGTGCCAGCAGGACGGCGAGCTCCTATAATTCACCCCTCCACTTT. It specifies CASRTASSYNSPLHF.

The chain carries TRBV29-1 and TRBJ2-1; 11 nucleotides line up with TRBD2. V trimming: 6 bases; J trimming: 7 bases; junction bases outside the gene matches: 8. This CDR3 contains 14 residues. Germline values: CDR1 SQVTM, CDR2 ANQGSEA. CDR3: CSVDSGRVENEQFF. The DNA of the CDR3 is TGCAGCGTGGATAGCGGGAGGGTAGAAAATGAGCAGTTCTTC.

This clone is labeled as medium-sized (0.01 to 0.1%). V and J are TRBV6-8 and TRBJ2-7, with 9 positions matching TRBD2. J lost 5 bases, V lost 2 bases, and 4 bases had no gene match. The CDR3 covers 14 residues. CDR1 is MNHGY, CDR2 SAAAGT, per germline. The DNA for the CDR3 is TGTGCCAGCAGTTACGAGCGGGAGGTCGACGAGCAGTACTTC. Protein: CASSYEREVDEQYF.

By sample fraction, this clone is medium-sized. The chain couples TRBV11-3 to TRBJ2-5, with 12 positions matching TRBD2. V was clipped by 1 base and J by 5 bases; unmatched bases: 5. The CDR3 loop spans 16 amino acids. The germline CDR1 and CDR2 sequences are SGHNT and YENEEA. CDR3 protein: CASSLGRLAGVETQYF. CDR3 bases: TGTGCCAGCAGCTTAGGTAGACTAGCGGGAGTGGAGACCCAGTACTTC.